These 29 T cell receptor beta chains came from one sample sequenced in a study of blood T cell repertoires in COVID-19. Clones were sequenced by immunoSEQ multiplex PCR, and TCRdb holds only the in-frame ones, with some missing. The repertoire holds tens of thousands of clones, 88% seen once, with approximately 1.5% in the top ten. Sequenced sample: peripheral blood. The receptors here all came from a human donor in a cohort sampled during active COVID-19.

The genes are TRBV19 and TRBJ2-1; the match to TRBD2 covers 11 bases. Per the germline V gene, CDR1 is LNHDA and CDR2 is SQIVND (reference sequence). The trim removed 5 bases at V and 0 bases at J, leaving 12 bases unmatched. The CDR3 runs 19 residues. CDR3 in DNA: TGTGCCAGTAGTTGGTCCGGTCTAGCGGGAGGACGCTCCTACAATGAGCAGTTCTTC. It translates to CASSWSGLAGGRSYNEQFF.

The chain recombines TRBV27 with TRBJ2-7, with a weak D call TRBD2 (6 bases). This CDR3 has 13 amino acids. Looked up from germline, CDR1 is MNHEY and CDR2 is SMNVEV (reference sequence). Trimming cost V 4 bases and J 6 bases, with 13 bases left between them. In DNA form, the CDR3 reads TGTGCCAGCAGTTACCGGTGGGGGGTCGAGCAGTACTTC. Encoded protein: CASSYRWGVEQYF.

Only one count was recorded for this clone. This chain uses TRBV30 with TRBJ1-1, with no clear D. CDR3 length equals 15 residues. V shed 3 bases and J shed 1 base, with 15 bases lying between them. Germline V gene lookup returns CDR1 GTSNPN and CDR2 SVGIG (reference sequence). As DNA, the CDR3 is TGTGCCTGGAGGATGGCCGGAGGCGAGAACACTGAAGCTTTCTTT. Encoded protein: CAWRMAGGENTEAFF.

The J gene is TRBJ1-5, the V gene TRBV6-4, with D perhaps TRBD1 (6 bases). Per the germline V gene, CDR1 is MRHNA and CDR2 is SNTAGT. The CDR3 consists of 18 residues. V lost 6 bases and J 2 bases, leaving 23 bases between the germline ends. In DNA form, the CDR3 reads TGTGCCAGCAGCCGGCACTGGGGGGGGCGAAAGGGCAATCAGCCCCAGCATTTT. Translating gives CASSRHWGGRKGNQPQHF.

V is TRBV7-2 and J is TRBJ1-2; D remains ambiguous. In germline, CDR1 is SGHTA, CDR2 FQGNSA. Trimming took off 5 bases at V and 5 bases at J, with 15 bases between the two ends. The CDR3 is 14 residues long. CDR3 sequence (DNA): TGTGCCAGCAGCCCAAGACTTTCGAGTTATGGCTACACCTTC. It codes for CASSPRLSSYGYTF. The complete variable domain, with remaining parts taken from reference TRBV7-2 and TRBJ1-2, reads GAGVSQSPSNKVTEKGKDVELRCDPISGHTALYWYRQSLGQGLEFLIYFQGNSAPDKSGLPSDRFSAERTGGSVSTLTIQRTQQEDSAVYLCASSPRLSSYGYTFGSGTRLTVV.

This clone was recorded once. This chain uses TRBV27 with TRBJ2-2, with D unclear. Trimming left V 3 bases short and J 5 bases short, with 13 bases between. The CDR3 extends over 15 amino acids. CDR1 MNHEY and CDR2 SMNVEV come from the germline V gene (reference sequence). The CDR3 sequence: CASSFYLGRTGELFF. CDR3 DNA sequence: TGTGCCAGCAGTTTCTATTTGGGCCGAACCGGGGAGCTGTTTTTT.

In DNA, the CDR3 is TGTGCCTGGAGTCCGAGACAGGGTCGCGGCTACACCTTC. It translates to CAWSPRQGRGYTF. The gene calls are TRBV30 and TRBJ1-2, with 7 positions matching TRBD1. V was pared by 2 bases and J by 8 bases, with 8 bases of the junction left unmatched. From germline, CDR1 is GTSNPN and CDR2 SVGIG (reference sequence). CDR3 length: 13 residues.

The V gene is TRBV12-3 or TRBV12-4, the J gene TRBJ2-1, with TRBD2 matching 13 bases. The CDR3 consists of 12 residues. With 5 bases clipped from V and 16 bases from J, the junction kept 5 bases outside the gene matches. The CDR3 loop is CASSPWTSGRFF. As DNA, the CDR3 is TGTGCCAGCAGTCCCTGGACTAGCGGGAGATTCTTC.

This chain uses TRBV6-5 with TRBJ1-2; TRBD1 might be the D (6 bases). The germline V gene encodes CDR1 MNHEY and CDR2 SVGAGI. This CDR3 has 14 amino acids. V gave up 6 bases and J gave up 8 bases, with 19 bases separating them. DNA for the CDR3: TGTGCCAGCAGCCCCCACCCGGGGGGCGAAGGCTACACCTTC. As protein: CASSPHPGGEGYTF.

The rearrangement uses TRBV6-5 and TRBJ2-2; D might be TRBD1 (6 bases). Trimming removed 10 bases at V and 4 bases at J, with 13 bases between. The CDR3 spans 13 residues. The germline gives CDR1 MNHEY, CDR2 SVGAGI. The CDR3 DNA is TGTGCCATCGCCAGGGGACCCACCGGGGAGCTGTTTTTT. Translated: CAIARGPTGELFF.

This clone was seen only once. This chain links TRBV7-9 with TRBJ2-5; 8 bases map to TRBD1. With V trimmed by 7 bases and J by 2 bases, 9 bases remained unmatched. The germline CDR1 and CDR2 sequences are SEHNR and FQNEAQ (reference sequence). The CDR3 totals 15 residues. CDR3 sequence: CASTPSGTGQETQYF. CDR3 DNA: TGTGCCAGCACCCCATCCGGGACAGGTCAAGAGACCCAGTACTTC.

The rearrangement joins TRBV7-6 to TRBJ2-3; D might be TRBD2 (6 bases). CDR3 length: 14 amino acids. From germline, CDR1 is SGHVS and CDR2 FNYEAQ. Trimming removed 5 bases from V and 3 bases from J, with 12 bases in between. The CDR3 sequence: CASSPGGETDTQYF. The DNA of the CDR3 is TGTGCCAGCAGCCCTGGCGGGGAAACAGATACGCAGTATTTT. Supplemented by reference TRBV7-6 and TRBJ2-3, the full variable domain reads GAGVSQSPRYKVTKRGQDVALRCDPISGHVSLYWYRQALGQGPEFLTYFNYEAQQDKSGLPNDRFSAERPEGSISTLTIQRTEQRDSAMYRCASSPGGETDTQYFGPGTRLTVL.

CDR3: CASSPRLAGGPDEQFF. CDR3 coding DNA: TGCGCCAGCAGCCCCCGACTAGCGGGAGGGCCTGATGAGCAGTTCTTC. The J gene is TRBJ2-1, the V gene TRBV5-1; 14 bases map to TRBD2. CDR3 size: 16 residues. V shed 4 bases and J 8 bases; nucleotides not matched to a gene: 8. Germline assignment: CDR1 SGHRS and CDR2 YFSETQ.

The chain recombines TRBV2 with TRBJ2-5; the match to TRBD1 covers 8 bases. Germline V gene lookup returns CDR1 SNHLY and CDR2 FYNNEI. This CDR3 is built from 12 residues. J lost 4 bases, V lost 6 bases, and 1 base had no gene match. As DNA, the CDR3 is TGTGCCAGCAGGGGGACAGGAGAGACCCAGTACTTC. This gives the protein CASRGTGETQYF. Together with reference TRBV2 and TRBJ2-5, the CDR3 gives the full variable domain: EPEVTQTPSHQVTQMGQEVILRCVPISNHLYFYWYRQILGQKVEFLVSFYNNEISEKSEIFDDQFSVERPDGSNFTLKIRSTKLEDSAMYFCASRGTGETQYFGPGTRLLVL.

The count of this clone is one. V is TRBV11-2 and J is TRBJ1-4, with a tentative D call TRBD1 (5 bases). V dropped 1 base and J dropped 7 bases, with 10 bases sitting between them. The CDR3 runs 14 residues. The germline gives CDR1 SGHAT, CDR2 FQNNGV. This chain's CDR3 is CASSLATAIEKLFF. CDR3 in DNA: TGTGCCAGCAGCTTAGCGACAGCCATTGAAAAACTGTTTTTT.

The CDR3 bases are TGTGCCAGCCAGCTAGCGGAGGCCACAGATACGCAGTATTTT. Amino acids: CASQLAEATDTQYF. The V and J genes are TRBV6-5 and TRBJ2-3; 7 nucleotides match TRBD2. This CDR3 has 14 amino acids. CDR1 is MNHEY and CDR2 is SVGAGI in the germline V gene. The J segment lost 2 bases and the V segment lost 8 bases, leaving 7 bases of the junction unmatched.

The CDR3 DNA sequence: TGTGCCAGCAGTGCCTCAGGGTGGGGTCAGCCCCAGCATTTT. It yields the protein CASSASGWGQPQHF. The chain combines TRBV28 with TRBJ1-5; possible D gene TRBD1, 5 bases. V lost 5 bases, J lost 6 bases, and 14 bases lay in between. The CDR3 length is 14 residues. Per germline, CDR1 MDHEN and CDR2 SYDVKM.

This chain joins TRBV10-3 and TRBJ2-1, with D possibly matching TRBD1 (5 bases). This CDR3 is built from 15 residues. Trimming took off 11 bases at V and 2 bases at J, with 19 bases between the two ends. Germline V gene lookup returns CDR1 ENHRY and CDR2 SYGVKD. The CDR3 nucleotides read TGTGCCGCCAGCAGGGCCTACAGAGCCTACAATGAGCAGTTCTTC. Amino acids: CAASRAYRAYNEQFF.

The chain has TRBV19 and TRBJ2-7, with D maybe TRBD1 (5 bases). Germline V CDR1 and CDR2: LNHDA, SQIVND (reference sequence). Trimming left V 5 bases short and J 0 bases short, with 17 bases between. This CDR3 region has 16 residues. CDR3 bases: TGTGCCAGTAGTCTTCGGGTGAAGGGGCACTCCTACGAGCAGTACGTC. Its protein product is CASSLRVKGHSYEQYV.

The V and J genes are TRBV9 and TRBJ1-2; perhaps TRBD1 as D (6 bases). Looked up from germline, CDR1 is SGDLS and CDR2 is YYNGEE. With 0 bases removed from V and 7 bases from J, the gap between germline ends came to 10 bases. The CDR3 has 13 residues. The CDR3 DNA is TGTGCCAGCAGCGTAGCAGTCAGGGGTGGCTACACCTTC. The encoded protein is CASSVAVRGGYTF.

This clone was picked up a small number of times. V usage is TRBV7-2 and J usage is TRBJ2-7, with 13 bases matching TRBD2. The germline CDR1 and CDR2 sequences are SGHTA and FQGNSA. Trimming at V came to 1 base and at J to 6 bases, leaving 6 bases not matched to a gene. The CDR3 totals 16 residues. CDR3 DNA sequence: TGTGCCAGCAGCTTAGGGACTAGCGGGAGTAGATTCGAGCAGTACTTC. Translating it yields CASSLGTSGSRFEQYF.

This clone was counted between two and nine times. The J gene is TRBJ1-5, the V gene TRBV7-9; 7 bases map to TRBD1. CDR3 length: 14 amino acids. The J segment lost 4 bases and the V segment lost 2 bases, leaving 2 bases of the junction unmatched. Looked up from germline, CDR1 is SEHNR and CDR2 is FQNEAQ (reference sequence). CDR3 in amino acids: CASSLSGGNQPQHF. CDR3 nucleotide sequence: TGTGCCAGCAGCTTATCAGGGGGGAATCAGCCCCAGCATTTT. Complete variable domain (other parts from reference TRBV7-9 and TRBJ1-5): DTGVSQNPRHKITKRGQNVTFRCDPISEHNRLYWYRQTLGQGPEFLTYFQNEAQLEKSRLLSDRFSAERPKGSFSTLEIQRTEQGDSAMYLCASSLSGGNQPQHFGDGTRLSIL.

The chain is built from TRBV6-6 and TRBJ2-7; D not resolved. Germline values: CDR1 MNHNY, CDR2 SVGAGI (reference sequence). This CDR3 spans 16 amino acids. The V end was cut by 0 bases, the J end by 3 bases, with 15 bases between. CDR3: CASSYSYLSIIYEQYF. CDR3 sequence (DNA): TGTGCCAGCAGTTACTCCTACTTATCCATCATCTACGAGCAGTACTTC.

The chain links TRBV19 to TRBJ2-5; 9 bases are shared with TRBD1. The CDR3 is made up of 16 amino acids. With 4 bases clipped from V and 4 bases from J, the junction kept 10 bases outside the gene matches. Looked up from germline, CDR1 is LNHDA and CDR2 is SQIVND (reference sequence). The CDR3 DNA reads TGTGCCAGTAGTACCGGTCAAACAGGGGGCCGAGAGACCCAGTACTTC. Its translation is CASSTGQTGGRETQYF.

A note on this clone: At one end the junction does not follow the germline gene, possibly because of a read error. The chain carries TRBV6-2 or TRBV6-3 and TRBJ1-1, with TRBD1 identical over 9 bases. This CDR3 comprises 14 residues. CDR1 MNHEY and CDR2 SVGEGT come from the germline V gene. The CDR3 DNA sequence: TGTGCCAGCAGTAACTCTATGGACAGGGGTGAAGCTTTCTTT. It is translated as CASSNSMDRGEAFF.

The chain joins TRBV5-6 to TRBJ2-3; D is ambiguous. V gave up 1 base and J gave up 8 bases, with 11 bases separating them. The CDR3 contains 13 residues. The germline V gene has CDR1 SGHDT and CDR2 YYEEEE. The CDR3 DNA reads TGTGCCAGCAGCTTGAGCACTCCGGGTACGCAGTATTTT. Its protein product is CASSLSTPGTQYF. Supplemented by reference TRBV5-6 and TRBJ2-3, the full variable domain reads DAGVTQSPTHLIKTRGQQVTLRCSPKSGHDTVSWYQQALGQGPQFIFQYYEEEERQRGNFPDRFSGHQFPNYSSELNVNALLLGDSALYLCASSLSTPGTQYFGPGTRLTVL.

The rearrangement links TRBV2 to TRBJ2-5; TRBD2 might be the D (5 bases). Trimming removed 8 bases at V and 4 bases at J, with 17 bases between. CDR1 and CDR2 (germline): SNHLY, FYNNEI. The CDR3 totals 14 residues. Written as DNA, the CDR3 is TGTGCCAGCTTAAGCTCTGAGGGCCCAGAGACCCAGTACTTC. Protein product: CASLSSEGPETQYF.

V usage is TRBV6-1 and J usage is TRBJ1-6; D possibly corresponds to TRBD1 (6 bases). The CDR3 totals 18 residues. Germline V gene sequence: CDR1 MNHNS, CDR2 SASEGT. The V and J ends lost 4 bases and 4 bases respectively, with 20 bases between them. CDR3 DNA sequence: TGTGCCAGCAGTGGTGACGCATATCGGACAGTATATAATTCACCCCTCCACTTT. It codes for CASSGDAYRTVYNSPLHF.

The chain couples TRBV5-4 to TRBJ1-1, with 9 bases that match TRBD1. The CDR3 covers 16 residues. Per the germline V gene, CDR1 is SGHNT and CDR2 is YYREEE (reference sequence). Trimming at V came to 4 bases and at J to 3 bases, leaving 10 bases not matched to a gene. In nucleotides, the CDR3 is TGTGCCAGCAGCCCAGCTGACAGGGGGTTATACACTGAAGCTTTCTTT. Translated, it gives CASSPADRGLYTEAFF.